This TCR beta chain was found in a study of post-analysis software for immune sequencing data. This CDR3 is 15 amino acids long. CDR1 is LGHNA and CDR2 is YNFKEQ in the germline V gene. Incorporated into the TCR beta cDNA libraries were unique molecular identifiers, which served to reduce PCR and sequencing biases. Each CDR3 protein is one row after TCRdb ran MiXCR on the PCR reads. The sample has 250,000 to 300,000 distinct CDR3 sequences; roughly a third are singletons. Only a few counts were recorded for this clonotype. Its antigen is unknown. A read error may produce the germline difference seen at one junction end. Regarding the study as a whole: Comparison with controls showed significantly lower normalized Chao1 diversity in multiple sclerosis patients. In patients, TRBV5-6, TRBV5-1 and TRBV20-1 belonged to five TRBV segments found more frequently than in controls.

This sequence joins TRBV4-2 and TRBJ2-3; D gene ambiguous. The specimen was blood. This TCR came from a girl aged 5 to 17 with multiple sclerosis. CDR3 region: CANSQDGTGTDTQYF. DNA of the CDR3: TGTGCCAACAGCCAAGATGGAACGGGCACAGATACGCAGTATTTT.